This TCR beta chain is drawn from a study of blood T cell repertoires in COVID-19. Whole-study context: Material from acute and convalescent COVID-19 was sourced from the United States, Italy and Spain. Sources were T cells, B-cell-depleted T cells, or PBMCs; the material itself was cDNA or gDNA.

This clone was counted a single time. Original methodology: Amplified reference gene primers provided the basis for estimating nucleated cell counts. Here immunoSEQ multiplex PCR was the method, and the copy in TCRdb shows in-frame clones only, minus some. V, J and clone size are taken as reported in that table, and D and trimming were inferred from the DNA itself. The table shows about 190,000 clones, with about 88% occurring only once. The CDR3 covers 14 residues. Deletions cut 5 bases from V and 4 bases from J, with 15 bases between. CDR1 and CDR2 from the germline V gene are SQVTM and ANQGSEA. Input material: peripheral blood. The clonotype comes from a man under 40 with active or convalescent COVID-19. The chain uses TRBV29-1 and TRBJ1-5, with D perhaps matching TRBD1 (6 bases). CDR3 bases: TGCAGCGTTTCCATTACCGACAGGAATCAGCCCCAGCATTTT. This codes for CSVSITDRNQPQHF.